This TCR beta chain stems from a study of blood T cell repertoires in COVID-19. Study at large: T cells, B-cell-depleted T cells, or PBMCs supplied cDNA or gDNA.

J was trimmed by 6 bases and V by 5 bases; bases with no gene match: 7. Per germline, CDR1 SGHTA and CDR2 FQGNSA. The CDR3 covers 15 residues. Original processing methods: Estimated nucleated cell counts came from reference gene primer amplification. Assay: immunoSEQ multiplex PCR; the TCRdb copy retains only in-frame clones and omits some. The V and J calls and the clone size are those of that table, but D and trimming were determined from the DNA. The table has some 69,000 clones, 90% seen once; the top ten hold under 0.6%. Followed longitudinally, the Seattle patients had been enrolled during active infection.

This sequence joins TRBV7-2 and TRBJ2-7; 13 bases agree with TRBD2. This receptor was taken from a man aged 45-65 years with COVID-19, enrolled during active disease. The sequenced material came from peripheral blood. CDR3 sequence (DNA): TGTGCCAGCAGCACTAGACTAGCGGGAGGAGTCGAGCAGTACTTC. Translation: CASSTRLAGGVEQYF.